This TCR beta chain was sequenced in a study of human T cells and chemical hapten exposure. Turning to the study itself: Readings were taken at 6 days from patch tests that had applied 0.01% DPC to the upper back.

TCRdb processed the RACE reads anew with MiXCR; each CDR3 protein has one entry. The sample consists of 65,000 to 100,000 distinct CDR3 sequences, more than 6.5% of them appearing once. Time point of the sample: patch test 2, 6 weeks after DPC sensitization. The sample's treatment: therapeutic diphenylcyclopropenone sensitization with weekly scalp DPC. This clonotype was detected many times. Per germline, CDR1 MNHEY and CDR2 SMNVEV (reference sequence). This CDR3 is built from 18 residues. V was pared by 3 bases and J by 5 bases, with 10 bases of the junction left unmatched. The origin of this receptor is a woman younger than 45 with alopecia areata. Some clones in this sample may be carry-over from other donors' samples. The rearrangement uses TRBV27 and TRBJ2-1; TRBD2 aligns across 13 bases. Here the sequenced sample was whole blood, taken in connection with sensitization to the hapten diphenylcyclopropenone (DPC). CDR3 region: CASSFRTSGGSTHNEQFF. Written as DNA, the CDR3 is TGTGCCAGCAGTTTTAGGACTAGCGGGGGCTCTACCCACAATGAGCAGTTCTTC.